These T cell receptor beta chains were read from a single sample in a study of CD8 T cells in Susac syndrome. Via MiXCR, TCRdb re-called the immunoSEQ multiplex PCR reads, giving one row per CDR3 protein. This sample has about 83,000 distinct CDR3 sequences, with about 95% found just once. Material: CD8+ T cells from PBMCs. The receptors were sampled from a human donor with Susac syndrome. The CDR3 runs from the conserved cysteine through the conserved F or W. Fields, in order: clone size, V gene, J gene, D gene, CDR3 DNA, CDR3 protein. The D gene is left open where the match is weak. Expanded clones are given a class, and other clones once, few, many or no size at all.

.	TRBV7-9	TRBJ2-7	.	TGTGCCAGCAGCCCAGGGGCAGGGGAAAGGATCTACGAGCAGTACTTC	CASSPGAGERIYEQYF
.	TRBV11-2	TRBJ1-4	.	TGTGCCAGCAGCTTACCTACAGCCAGACGAGGTGAAAAACTGTTTTTT	CASSLPTARRGEKLFF
.	TRBV29-1	TRBJ2-1	TRBD2	TGCAGCGTTGAACCTAGCGGGAGGGCCAATGAGCAGTTCTTC	CSVEPSGRANEQFF
.	TRBV20-1	TRBJ2-5	TRBD2	TGCAGTGCCCCGCTGAGCGGGGATTCCCTGAAGACCCAGTACTTC	CSAPLSGDSLKTQYF
few	TRBV29-1	TRBJ1-1	.	TGCAGCGTTGGAGGGGGGTTCTCTGAAGCTTTCTTT	CSVGGGFSEAFF
.	TRBV4-1	TRBJ1-1	.	TGCGCCAGCAGCCAAGAGGGCAGTGAAGCTTTCTTT	CASSQEGSEAFF
.	TRBV7-9	TRBJ2-7	.	TGTGCCAGCAGCGGTCACTACGAGCAGTACTTC	CASSGHYEQYF
.	TRBV12-3/TRBV12-4	TRBJ2-5	TRBD1	TGTGCCAGCAGTCCCGTAGGAAGGGGGCTCGGGGAGACCCAGTACTTC	CASSPVGRGLGETQYF
.	TRBV12-3/TRBV12-4	TRBJ2-1	.	TGTGCCAGCAGTTTAATGGGGGCTGAGCAGTTCTTC	CASSLMGAEQFF
.	TRBV15	TRBJ2-4	.	TGTGCCACCAGCAGAGCCGAGGACATTCAGTACTTC	CATSRAEDIQYF
once	TRBV5-4	TRBJ2-7	TRBD2	TGTGCCAGCAGCTTGGGGCTAGCGGGCCAGAGCTCCTACGAGCAGTACTTC	CASSLGLAGQSSYEQYF
.	TRBV7-9	TRBJ1-1	.	TGTGCCAGCAGCCCAACAGAGATGAACACTGAAGCTTTCTTT	CASSPTEMNTEAFF
.	TRBV4-3	TRBJ1-5	.	TGCGCCAGCAGCCAAGCCGGATCCGATCAGCCCCAGCATTTT	CASSQAGSDQPQHF
.	TRBV9	TRBJ2-1	TRBD1	TGTGCCAGCAGCGCGGGACAGGTTGATGAGCAGTTCTTC	CASSAGQVDEQFF
.	TRBV20-1	TRBJ2-5	.	TGCAGTGCTAAGGATGGGGGCCCCCAAGAGACCCAGTACTTC	CSAKDGGPQETQYF
.	TRBV4-3	TRBJ2-7	.	TGCGCCAGCAGCCAAGATAGGAACCTGTGGGTCTACGAGCAGTACTTC	CASSQDRNLWVYEQYF
.	TRBV30	TRBJ2-7	.	TGTGCCTGGATATCGGCAGACACTGCCTACGAGCAGTACTTC	CAWISADTAYEQYF
once	TRBV19	TRBJ2-4	TRBD1	TGTGCCAGTAGTATCCTACCGGGACAGGGGGAAGTTCAGTACTTC	CASSILPGQGEVQYF
.	TRBV29-1	TRBJ2-7	TRBD1	TGCAGCGTTGAAGGAGGTGGGCACAGGGGTACCTACGAGCAGTACTTC	CSVEGGGHRGTYEQYF
.	TRBV7-3	TRBJ2-1	TRBD2	TGTGCCAGCAGCACCTCGGGACTAGGTTACAATGAGCAGTTCTTC	CASSTSGLGYNEQFF
.	TRBV4-3	TRBJ2-3	TRBD2	TGCGCCAGCAGCCAAGATTTGGGAGCGGGAGTGGGTACGCAGTATTTT	CASSQDLGAGVGTQYF
.	TRBV21-1	TRBJ2-6	.	TGTGCCAGCACCCGACCTGGGGCCAACGTCCTGACTTTC	CASTRPGANVLTF
.	TRBV15	TRBJ2-5	.	TGTGCCACCCGGACCTCCACCTCCGGTGGGACCCAGTACTTC	CATRTSTSGGTQYF
.	TRBV14	TRBJ2-1	TRBD2	TGTGCCAGCAGCCCGGACCAGCGGGAGGGTCGTGACAATGAGCAGTTCTTC	CASSPDQREGRDNEQFF
once	TRBV28	TRBJ2-1	.	TGTGCCAGCAGTTTAGTCGCGACCGACAATGAGCAGTTCTTC	CASSLVATDNEQFF
few	TRBV28	TRBJ2-7	TRBD1	TGTGCCAGCGGATGGACAGGGCCTTCCTACGAGCAGTACTTC	CASGWTGPSYEQYF
.	TRBV6-2/TRBV6-3	TRBJ2-1	.	TGTGCCAGCAGTTTCATGGACCAAATGGGGGAGCAGTTCTTC	CASSFMDQMGEQFF
once	TRBV29-1	TRBJ1-1	.	TGCAGCGTTGAGGGGGGACACCGGAGTTTCTTT	CSVEGGHRSFF
.	TRBV7-9	TRBJ2-1	.	TGTGCCAGCAGCCCTCCAGGTGACAATGAGCAGTTCTTC	CASSPPGDNEQFF
.	TRBV12-5	TRBJ1-2	.	TGTGCTAGTGGCAACTTGCCCTCGTTGGGCTACACCTTC	CASGNLPSLGYTF
once	TRBV18	TRBJ2-1	.	TGTGCCAGCTCACCGGGACACATCAATGAGCAGTTCTTC	CASSPGHINEQFF
.	TRBV29-1	TRBJ2-1	TRBD2	TGCAGCGTATGGCTAGCGGAAAACAATGAGCAGTTCTTC	CSVWLAENNEQFF
.	TRBV29-1	TRBJ2-7	.	TGCAGCGTCCATGCGCCGGGAGACCAAGGGGAAGAGCAGTACTTC	CSVHAPGDQGEEQYF
.	TRBV30	TRBJ2-2	.	TGTGCCTGGAGTCTGGGGACAAACACCGGGGAGCTGTTTTTT	CAWSLGTNTGELFF
.	TRBV27	TRBJ2-2	TRBD2	TGTGCCAGCAGTTTAGGGCTAGCGGGAGCCGGGGAGCTGTTTTTT	CASSLGLAGAGELFF
.	TRBV5-4	TRBJ2-6	.	TGTGCCAGCAAGGACAGCTCTGGGGCCAACGTCCTGACTTTC	CASKDSSGANVLTF
.	TRBV11-2	TRBJ2-2	.	TGTGCCAGCAGCTTAGTTAGCGGTGGGAGAGGGTCTTCCACCGGGGAGCTGTTTTTT	CASSLVSGGRGSSTGELFF
few	TRBV30	TRBJ2-5	.	TGTGCCTGGGATTCAGGGTCCCAGTACTTC	CAWDSGSQYF
.	TRBV20-1	TRBJ2-7	TRBD2	TGCAGTGCTAGACTAGCGGGAGCCTACGAGCAGTACTTC	CSARLAGAYEQYF
.	TRBV28	TRBJ1-1	.	TGTGCCAGCAGTCTCCCCGACGGGGCCTCAGTTGGGGCTGAAGCTTTCTTT	CASSLPDGASVGAEAFF
.	TRBV7-9	TRBJ2-7	.	TGTGCCAGCAGCTTAGGAGACACTGCCTACGAGCAGTACTTC	CASSLGDTAYEQYF
.	TRBV7-9	TRBJ1-2	.	TGTGCCAGCAGCTTCCCGGGACAAGGCTATGGCTACACCTTC	CASSFPGQGYGYTF
.	TRBV6-6	TRBJ2-2	.	TGTGCCACCGACCAGGGCGGCGGGGAGCTGTTTTTT	CATDQGGGELFF
.	TRBV7-8	TRBJ1-2	.	TGTGCCAGCAGCGAGGGGCCCATTAACAACTATGGCTACACCTTC	CASSEGPINNYGYTF
.	TRBV6-1	TRBJ1-1	.	TGTGCCAGCAGTGAAGCGGAAGGGGTAGACACTGAAGCTTTCTTT	CASSEAEGVDTEAFF
once	TRBV12-3/TRBV12-4	TRBJ1-1	TRBD1	TGTGCCACCGGGACAGGGAACTCTGAAGCTTTCTTT	CATGTGNSEAFF
.	TRBV20-1	TRBJ2-1	.	TGCAGTGCTAGAGACTCACGGAATGAGCAGTTCTTC	CSARDSRNEQFF
.	TRBV5-1	TRBJ2-5	TRBD2	TGCGCCAGCAGACAACCCCTAGCGGGAGGGGCAGAGACCCAGTACTTC	CASRQPLAGGAETQYF
.	TRBV9	TRBJ1-2	.	TGTGCCAGCAGCGGTCTCCGTGGCTACACCTTC	CASSGLRGYTF
.	TRBV7-2	TRBJ1-2	.	TGTGCCAGCAGCAGGGACCGTAACTATGGCTACACCTTC	CASSRDRNYGYTF
.	TRBV28	TRBJ2-7	.	TGTGCCACCCTGACAGGCGCCTACGAGCAGTACTTC	CATLTGAYEQYF
.	TRBV9	TRBJ2-5	.	TGTGCCAGCAGCACGAACCAAGAGACCCAGTACTTC	CASSTNQETQYF
.	TRBV13	TRBJ2-1	TRBD1	TGTGCCAGCAGCTTGGGACAGGGAGCTGAGCAGTTCTTC	CASSLGQGAEQFF
.	TRBV6-2/TRBV6-3	TRBJ1-1	.	TGTGCCAGCAGCAAACTTGGGGACACCATGAACACTGAAGCTTTCTTT	CASSKLGDTMNTEAFF
.	TRBV30	TRBJ2-5	.	TGTGCCTGGAGTGTAGGAGGGGGGGAGACCCAGTACTTC	CAWSVGGGETQYF